This is a list of T cell receptor beta chains from one sample in a study of blood T cell repertoires in COVID-19. TCRdb's table, derived via immunoSEQ multiplex PCR, lists solely in-frame clones and lacks some. This table has over 150,000 clones, roughly 84% appearing once. Sequences were obtained from peripheral blood. Source of these receptors: a human donor in a cohort sampled during active COVID-19. The CDR3 runs from the conserved cysteine through the conserved F or W. A D gene is named only where the DNA matches it firmly. A clone size is listed for some rows: how often the clone was seen (once, few, many), or a class if it is expanded.

clone_size	d_call	j_call	v_call	cdr3_aa	cdr3_nt
medium-sized	.	TRBJ2-7	TRBV30	CAWSQGEAYEQYF	TGTGCCTGGAGTCAAGGGGAGGCCTACGAGCAGTACTTC
.	TRBD2	TRBJ2-3	TRBV28	CASRPPSGIGTDTQYF	TGTGCCAGCAGACCTCCTAGCGGGATTGGCACAGATACGCAGTATTTT
.	TRBD2	TRBJ2-3	TRBV10-3	CALGLAGDTDTQYF	TGTGCCCTGGGACTAGCGGGGGACACAGATACGCAGTATTTT
.	TRBD1	TRBJ2-7	TRBV11-2	CASSAGGGSYEQYF	TGTGCCAGCAGCGCAGGGGGCGGCTCCTACGAGCAGTACTTC
.	.	TRBJ1-4	TRBV4-2	CASSRLNEKLFF	TGTGCCAGCAGCCGTCTTAATGAAAAACTGTTTTTT
.	TRBD2	TRBJ2-1	TRBV10-3	CAISEGPKTSGRLYNEQFF	TGTGCCATCAGTGAGGGACCGAAGACTAGCGGCCGATTGTACAATGAGCAGTTCTTC
.	.	TRBJ1-5	TRBV5-6	CASSLDRTQPQHF	TGTGCCAGCAGCCTCGACAGAACTCAGCCCCAGCATTTT
.	.	TRBJ2-2	TRBV7-8	CASSLVIGGGKAGELFF	TGTGCCAGCAGCTTAGTGATAGGTGGCGGGAAGGCCGGGGAGCTGTTTTTT
.	TRBD2	TRBJ2-7	TRBV11-2	CASSPRLAGASYEQYF	TGTGCCAGCAGCCCGCGACTAGCGGGAGCCTCCTACGAGCAGTACTTC
.	.	TRBJ2-7	TRBV6-2/TRBV6-3	CASSPDLYEQYF	TGTGCCAGCAGCCCGGACTTATACGAGCAGTACTTC
.	.	TRBJ1-1	TRBV7-9	CASSFGGMNTEAFF	TGTGCCAGCAGCTTCGGCGGGATGAACACTGAAGCTTTCTTT
.	TRBD1	TRBJ2-3	TRBV5-1	CASRRQGGTDTQYF	TGCGCCAGCAGAAGACAGGGGGGCACAGATACGCAGTATTTT
.	.	TRBJ1-1	TRBV3-1/TRBV3-2	CASSLLRNTEAFF	TGTGCCAGCAGCCTACTGAGGAACACTGAAGCTTTCTTT
few	.	TRBJ1-6	TRBV14	CASSQGWGDSPLHF	TGTGCCAGCAGCCAAGGATGGGGGGATTCACCCCTCCACTTT
.	.	TRBJ2-7	TRBV6-1	CASSEGRGEKQYF	TGTGCCAGCAGTGAGGGCAGGGGGGAGAAGCAGTACTTC
.	.	TRBJ1-2	TRBV7-2	CASSLSRVRNYGYTF	TGTGCCAGCAGCTTATCCCGGGTCCGTAACTATGGCTACACCTTC
.	TRBD2	TRBJ2-5	TRBV4-1	CASSQLAGVETQYF	TGCGCCAGCAGCCAACTAGCGGGAGTTGAGACCCAGTACTTC
.	.	TRBJ2-2	TRBV15	CATSRGRQANTGELFF	TGTGCCACCAGCAGAGGGAGACAGGCGAACACCGGGGAGCTGTTTTTT
.	TRBD1	TRBJ1-4	TRBV5-6	CASSPGQTGEKLFF	TGTGCCAGCAGCCCAGGACAGACAGGGGAAAAACTGTTTTTT
.	TRBD2	TRBJ2-1	TRBV2	CASSKTRTSSNEQFF	TGTGCCAGCAGTAAAACTCGGACTAGCAGCAATGAGCAGTTCTTC
few	TRBD1	TRBJ2-1	TRBV24-1	CATSATTGKNEQFF	TGTGCCACCAGTGCAACGACAGGGAAAAATGAGCAGTTCTTC
.	TRBD1	TRBJ2-7	TRBV5-1	CASSLAPGQGAHEQYF	TGCGCCAGCAGCTTGGCGCCGGGACAGGGGGCCCACGAGCAGTACTTC
.	TRBD1	TRBJ1-5	TRBV2	CASSEQGGQPQHF	TGTGCCAGCAGTGAACAGGGGGGCCAGCCCCAGCATTTT
.	.	TRBJ2-2	TRBV18	CASSPEMNTGELFF	TGTGCCAGCTCACCAGAGATGAACACCGGGGAGCTGTTTTTT
once	.	TRBJ1-4	TRBV7-2	CASSPTRALEDEKLFF	TGTGCCAGCAGCCCGACGAGGGCCTTGGAAGATGAAAAACTGTTTTTT
few	.	TRBJ1-4	TRBV5-1	CASSLTATNEKLFF	TGCGCCAGCAGCTTGACGGCAACTAATGAAAAACTGTTTTTT
.	.	TRBJ2-7	TRBV3-1/TRBV3-2	CASSQTPGTYEQYF	TGTGCCAGCAGTCAAACACCAGGGACTTACGAGCAGTACTTC
.	.	TRBJ1-2	TRBV28	CASSLQGYYGYTF	TGTGCCAGCAGCCTACAGGGATACTATGGCTACACCTTC
.	.	TRBJ2-6	TRBV5-1	CASSPQESFAGANVLTF	TGCGCCAGCAGCCCACAGGAGAGTTTTGCAGGGGCCAACGTCCTGACTTTC
.	TRBD1	TRBJ2-3	TRBV7-2	CASSLDHRGRPDTQYF	TGTGCCAGCAGCTTAGATCACAGGGGGCGCCCAGATACGCAGTATTTT
.	.	TRBJ1-5	TRBV19	CASSRGSQPQHF	TGTGCCAGTAGTCGGGGTAGTCAGCCCCAGCATTTT
.	.	TRBJ1-2	TRBV28	CASSIPHVRGYTF	TGTGCCAGCAGTATCCCTCACGTGAGGGGCTACACCTTC
.	.	TRBJ2-5	TRBV5-1	CASSARPGVGETQYF	TGCGCCAGCAGCGCCCGCCCAGGGGTTGGCGAGACCCAGTACTTC
once	TRBD2	TRBJ2-7	TRBV7-2	CASSLGTSGTYEQYF	TGTGCCAGCAGCTTAGGGACTAGCGGGACCTACGAGCAGTACTTC
.	.	TRBJ1-2	TRBV11-1	CASSQNPAGVGYTF	TGTGCCAGCAGCCAAAACCCGGCAGGGGTCGGCTACACCTTC
.	.	TRBJ2-2	TRBV19	CASSIYPGLGPGELFF	TGTGCCAGTAGTATATACCCAGGGTTGGGGCCCGGGGAGCTGTTTTTT
few	.	TRBJ2-7	TRBV29-1	CSAAALTLGEQYF	TGCAGCGCTGCGGCTCTTACGCTAGGCGAGCAGTACTTC
.	.	TRBJ1-1	TRBV19	CASSIAPGSSEAFF	TGTGCCAGTAGTATAGCGCCGGGATCCTCTGAAGCTTTCTTT
.	TRBD2	TRBJ2-1	TRBV29-1	CSATGLGLYNEQFF	TGCAGCGCCACGGGACTAGGACTTTACAATGAGCAGTTCTTC
.	.	TRBJ1-2	TRBV7-9	CASSLPNPNYGYTF	TGTGCCAGCAGCCTACCAAACCCTAACTATGGCTACACCTTC
once	TRBD1	TRBJ2-1	TRBV5-4	CASSRGQGSSYNEQFF	TGTGCCAGCAGCCGCGGACAGGGGAGCTCCTACAATGAGCAGTTCTTC
.	TRBD2	TRBJ2-1	TRBV7-9	CASSPYSGTEQFF	TGTGCCAGCAGCCCCTACAGCGGGACCGAGCAGTTCTTC
.	.	TRBJ2-7	TRBV3-1/TRBV3-2	CASSPPGSYEQYF	TGTGCCAGCAGCCCTCCAGGGTCCTACGAGCAGTACTTC
.	TRBD1	TRBJ1-4	TRBV18	CASSRQGQANEKLFF	TGTGCCAGCTCACGACAGGGACAGGCGAATGAAAAACTGTTTTTT
.	.	TRBJ1-1	TRBV18	CASLTTANTEAFF	TGTGCCAGCCTTACCACTGCTAACACTGAAGCTTTCTTT
.	.	TRBJ1-2	TRBV28	CASSLMLDREFYGYTF	TGTGCCAGCAGTTTAATGTTGGACAGAGAATTCTATGGCTACACCTTC
.	TRBD1	TRBJ2-3	TRBV7-9	CASSPTGVSTDTQYF	TGTGCCAGCAGCCCGACAGGGGTCAGCACAGATACGCAGTATTTT
few	TRBD2	TRBJ2-1	TRBV3-1/TRBV3-2	CASSQDGPAGDYNEQFF	TGTGCCAGCAGCCAAGATGGGCCCGCGGGGGACTACAATGAGCAGTTCTTC
.	TRBD1	TRBJ1-2	TRBV29-1	CSGVQGDGGYTF	TGCAGCGGGGTTCAGGGGGACGGTGGCTACACCTTC
.	.	TRBJ2-5	TRBV5-1	CASSPPPGDGAEVDQETQYF	TGCGCCAGCAGCCCCCCCCCGGGAGATGGAGCGGAGGTTGACCAAGAGACCCAGTACTTC
.	.	TRBJ1-1	TRBV11-2	CASSLTPSGATEAFF	TGTGCCAGCAGCTTAACTCCCTCAGGGGCCACTGAAGCTTTCTTT
.	TRBD2	TRBJ2-3	TRBV27	CASSSLYVAGFTDTQYF	TGTGCCAGCAGTTCCCTTTACGTAGCGGGGTTCACAGATACGCAGTATTTT
few	TRBD2	TRBJ2-5	TRBV13	CASSSWIAGETQYF	TGTGCCAGCAGCTCGTGGATAGCGGGAGAGACCCAGTACTTC
.	.	TRBJ2-1	TRBV2	CARGQGRDEQFF	TGTGCCAGAGGCCAGGGGCGCGATGAGCAGTTCTTC
.	TRBD2	TRBJ2-7	TRBV7-9	CASSVSGRAYEQYF	TGTGCCAGCAGCGTTAGCGGGAGGGCCTACGAGCAGTACTTC
few	TRBD1	TRBJ1-6	TRBV28	CASNLRGSRNSPLHF	TGTGCCAGCAACCTCAGGGGGTCGAGAAATTCACCCCTCCACTTT
.	TRBD1	TRBJ1-5	TRBV27	CASRRVPGTGGNQPQHF	TGTGCCAGCCGCCGCGTTCCCGGGACAGGGGGCAATCAGCCCCAGCATTTT